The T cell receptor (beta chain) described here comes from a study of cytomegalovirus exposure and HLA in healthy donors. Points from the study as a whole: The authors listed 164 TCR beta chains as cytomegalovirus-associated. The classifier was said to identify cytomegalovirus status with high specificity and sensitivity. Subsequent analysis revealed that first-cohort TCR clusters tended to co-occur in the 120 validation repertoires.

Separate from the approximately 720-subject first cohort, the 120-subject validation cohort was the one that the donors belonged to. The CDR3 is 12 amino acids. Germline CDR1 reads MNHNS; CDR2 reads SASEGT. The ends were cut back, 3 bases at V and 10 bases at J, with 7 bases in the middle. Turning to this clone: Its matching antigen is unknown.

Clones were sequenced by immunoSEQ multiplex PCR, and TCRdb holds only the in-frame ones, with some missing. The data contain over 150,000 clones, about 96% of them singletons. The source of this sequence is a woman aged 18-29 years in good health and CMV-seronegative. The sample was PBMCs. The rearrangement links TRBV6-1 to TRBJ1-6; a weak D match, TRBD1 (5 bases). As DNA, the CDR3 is TGTGCCAGCAGTGAGCGGGGCTCACCCCTCCACTTT. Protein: CASSERGSPLHF.